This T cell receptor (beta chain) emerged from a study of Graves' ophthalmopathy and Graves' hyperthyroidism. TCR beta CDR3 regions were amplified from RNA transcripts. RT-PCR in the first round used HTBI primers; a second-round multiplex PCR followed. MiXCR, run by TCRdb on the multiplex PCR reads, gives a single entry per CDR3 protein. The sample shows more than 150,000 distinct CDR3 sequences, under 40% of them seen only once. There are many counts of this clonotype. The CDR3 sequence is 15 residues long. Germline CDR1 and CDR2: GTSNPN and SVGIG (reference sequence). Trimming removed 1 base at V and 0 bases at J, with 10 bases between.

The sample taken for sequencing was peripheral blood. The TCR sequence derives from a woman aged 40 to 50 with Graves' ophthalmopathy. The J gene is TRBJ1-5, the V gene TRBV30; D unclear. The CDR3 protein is CAWSEASGSNQPQHF. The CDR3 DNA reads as TGTGCCTGGAGTGAGGCATCAGGTAGCAATCAGCCCCAGCATTTT.